This paragraph covers one T cell receptor (beta chain) sequence. This sample was included in a study of T cell changes during pregnancy in multiple sclerosis. Trimming at V came to 5 bases and at J to 0 bases, leaving 15 bases not matched to a gene. Per the germline V gene, CDR1 is SEHNR and CDR2 is FQNEAQ (reference sequence). The CDR3 consists of 18 residues. TCRdb's copy holds only in-frame clones and misses some; the assay was immunoSEQ multiplex PCR. The top ten clones hold 3.9% of a sample with 50,000 or so clones, roughly 95% of them seen once. The sample was CD8+ T cells from peripheral blood mononuclear cells, taken after pregnancy. This clonotype originated in a female donor with multiple sclerosis, enrolled in a pregnancy study. The chain has TRBV7-9 and TRBJ1-2; 7 nucleotides match TRBD1. The CDR3 sequence: CASSPGLLTGDTNYGYTF. The CDR3 nucleotides are TGTGCCAGCAGCCCCGGACTCCTTACAGGGGATACTAACTATGGCTACACCTTC.